These T cell receptor beta chains were read from a single sample in a study of T cell repertoires in cytomegalovirus infection. From the reads, TCRdb called clonotypes with MiXCR, one entry per CDR3 protein. The table lists 700,000 to 900,000 distinct CDR3 sequences, almost 30% of them singletons. These receptors have no identified antigens. Sample: cultured CD8+ T cells from PBMCs, taken from culture after CMV antigen stimulation. These receptors were collected from a human donor in good health (CMV status not recorded). Some clones in this sample may be carry-over from other donors' samples. The CDR3 runs from the conserved cysteine through the conserved F or W. The D gene is left open where the match is weak. Clone size is given for some rows only: seen once, a few or many times, or a class if the clone is expanded.

len	v_gene	j_gene	d_gene	abundance	CDR3aa	CDR3nt
14	TRBV20-1	TRBJ1-3	NA	NA	CSARVEFSGNTIYF	TGCAGTGCTAGAGTTGAGTTCTCTGGAAACACCATATATTTT
15	TRBV2	TRBJ1-5	NA	NA	CASSEGAAANQPRHF	TGTGCCAGCAGTGAGGGGGCCGCGGCTAATCAGCCCCGGCATTTT
16	TRBV19	TRBJ2-2	TRBD2	NA	CASSTSSGVVFGELFF	TGTGCCAGTAGTACCAGTAGCGGGGTCGTATTCGGGGAGCTGTTTTTT
16	TRBV4-3	TRBJ1-2	TRBD1	many	CASRPGTGDSPWGYTF	TGCGCCAGCAGACCCGGGACAGGGGACTCCCCATGGGGCTACACCTTC
14	TRBV7-6	TRBJ2-3	NA	NA	CASSATESTDTQYF	TGTGCCAGCAGCGCAACAGAGAGCACAGATACGCAGTATTTT
18	TRBV4-3	TRBJ2-3	NA	NA	CASSHGYGGVTSTDTQYF	TGCGCCAGCAGCCACGGGTACGGCGGCGTCACTAGCACAGATACGCAGTATTTT
17	TRBV5-6	TRBJ1-4	NA	NA	CASSFGGALIINEKLFF	TGTGCCAGCAGCTTTGGAGGGGCCCTGATAATTAATGAAAAACTGTTTTTT
16	TRBV27	TRBJ2-2	TRBD2	NA	CASTSGLAIGTGELFF	TGTGCCAGCACCTCGGGACTAGCGATAGGCACCGGGGAGCTGTTTTTT
16	TRBV4-1	TRBJ2-5	NA	NA	CASSQDTGQLQETQYF	TGCGCCAGCAGCCAAGATACAGGCCAGCTCCAAGAGACCCAGTACTTC
16	TRBV10-3	TRBJ2-1	TRBD2	few	CAIRDLTGGPVNEQFF	TGTGCCATCAGGGACTTGACGGGGGGGCCGGTCAATGAGCAGTTCTTC
15	TRBV14	TRBJ2-7	NA	few	CASSHYLAALYEQYF	TGTGCCAGCAGCCATTATCTAGCCGCTCTCTACGAGCAGTACTTC
13	TRBV27	TRBJ1-4	NA	NA	CASSRGLYEKLFF	TGTGCCAGCAGTCGAGGCCTGTATGAAAAACTGTTTTTT
14	TRBV4-2	TRBJ2-1	NA	few	CASSQDLSDNEQFF	TGTGCCAGCAGCCAAGATCTTTCCGATAATGAGCAGTTCTTC
15	TRBV12-3/TRBV12-4	TRBJ2-2	TRBD1	few	CASSWTQGDPGELFF	TGTGCCAGCAGCTGGACCCAGGGGGACCCCGGGGAGCTGTTTTTT
16	TRBV7-8	TRBJ2-5	NA	many	CASSPRGSSLQETQYF	TGTGCCAGCAGCCCCCGGGGTAGTTCCCTCCAAGAGACCCAGTACTTC